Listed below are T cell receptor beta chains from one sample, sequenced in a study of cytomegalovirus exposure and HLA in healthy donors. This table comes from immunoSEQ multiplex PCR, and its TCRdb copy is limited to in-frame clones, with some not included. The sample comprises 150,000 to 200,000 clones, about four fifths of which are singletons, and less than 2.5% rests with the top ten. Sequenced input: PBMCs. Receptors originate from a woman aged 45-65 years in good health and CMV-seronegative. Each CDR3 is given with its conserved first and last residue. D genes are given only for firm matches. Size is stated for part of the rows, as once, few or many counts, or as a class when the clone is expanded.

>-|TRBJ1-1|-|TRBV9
CASSVEGTEAFF
TGTGCCAGCAGCGTAGAGGGGACTGAAGCTTTCTTT
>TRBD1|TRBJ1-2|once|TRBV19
CASSLQGVDYGYTF
TGTGCCAGTAGTCTACAGGGGGTGGACTATGGCTACACCTTC
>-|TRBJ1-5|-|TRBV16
CASSLAGGGNQPQHF
TGTGCCAGCAGCCTCGCGGGCGGGGGTAATCAGCCCCAGCATTTT
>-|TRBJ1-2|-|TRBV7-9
CASSSGQGEDYGYTF
TGTGCCAGCAGCTCCGGGCAGGGCGAAGACTATGGCTACACCTTC
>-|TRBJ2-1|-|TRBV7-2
CASSLGNSHNEQFF
TGTGCCAGCAGCTTAGGAAACTCCCACAATGAGCAGTTCTTC
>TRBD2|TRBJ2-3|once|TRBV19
CASSDPTSGATDTQYF
TGTGCCAGTAGTGATCCGACTAGCGGGGCCACAGATACGCAGTATTTT
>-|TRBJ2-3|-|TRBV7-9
CSSSPHTDTQYF
TGTTCCAGCAGCCCCCACACAGATACGCAGTATTTT
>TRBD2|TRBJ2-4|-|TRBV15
CATSGRGGRGNIQYF
TGTGCCACCAGCGGACGGGGGGGCCGGGGTAACATTCAGTACTTC
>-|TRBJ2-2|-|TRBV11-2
CASSLAWRITGELFF
TGTGCCAGCAGCTTAGCGTGGAGGATAACCGGGGAGCTGTTTTTT
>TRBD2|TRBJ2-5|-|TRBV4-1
CASSQDPPGQGGSETQYF
TGCGCCAGCAGCCAAGACCCACCGGGGCAGGGAGGGTCGGAGACCCAGTACTTC
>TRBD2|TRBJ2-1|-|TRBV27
CASSRVGLAGEYNEQFF
TGTGCCAGCAGTCGGGTCGGACTAGCGGGAGAGTACAATGAGCAGTTCTTC
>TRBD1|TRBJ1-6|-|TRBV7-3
CASSFRGQGNSPLHF
TGTGCCAGCAGCTTTCGAGGACAGGGTAATTCACCCCTCCACTTT
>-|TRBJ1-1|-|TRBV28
CASSSAGNTEAFF
TGTGCCAGCAGTTCTGCCGGGAACACTGAAGCTTTCTTT
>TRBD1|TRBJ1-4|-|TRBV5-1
CASSWGSGQGIEKLFF
TGCGCCAGCAGTTGGGGGAGTGGACAGGGTATTGAAAAACTGTTTTTT
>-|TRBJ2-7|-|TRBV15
CATSRPGGGVEQYF
TGTGCCACCAGCAGGCCCGGTGGGGGCGTCGAGCAGTACTTC
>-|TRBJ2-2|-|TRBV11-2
CASSQTGRGTGELFF
TGTGCCAGCAGCCAGACAGGGCGGGGTACCGGGGAGCTGTTTTTT
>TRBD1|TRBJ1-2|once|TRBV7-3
CASSPESRQGYGYTF
TGTGCCAGCAGCCCCGAGTCCCGACAGGGATATGGCTACACCTTC
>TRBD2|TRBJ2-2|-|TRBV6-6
CASSPSGGSTGELFF
TGTGCCAGCAGTCCAAGCGGGGGAAGCACCGGGGAGCTGTTTTTT
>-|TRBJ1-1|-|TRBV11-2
CASSLEQGWEEAFF
TGTGCCAGCAGCTTAGAACAGGGTTGGGAAGAAGCTTTCTTT
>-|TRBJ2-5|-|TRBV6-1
CASSVGRGGETQYF
TGTGCCAGCAGTGTCGGAAGGGGTGGAGAGACCCAGTACTTC
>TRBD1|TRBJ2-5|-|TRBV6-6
CASSAPTGVGETQYF
TGTGCCAGCAGTGCCCCGACAGGGGTAGGAGAGACCCAGTACTTC
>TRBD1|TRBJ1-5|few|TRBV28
CASRGQVGQPQHF
TGTGCCAGCAGAGGACAGGTCGGGCAGCCCCAGCATTTT
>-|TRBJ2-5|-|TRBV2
CASNRGLTQETQYF
TGTGCCAGCAATCGGGGACTGACCCAAGAGACCCAGTACTTC
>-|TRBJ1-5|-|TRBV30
CAWVPSVREPNQPQHF
TGTGCCTGGGTTCCCAGCGTACGCGAACCCAATCAGCCCCAGCATTTT
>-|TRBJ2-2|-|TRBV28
CASRSSGNTGELFF
TGTGCCAGCAGAAGTTCGGGAAACACCGGGGAGCTGTTTTTT
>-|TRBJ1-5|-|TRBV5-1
CASSLGHDNQPQHF
TGCGCCAGCAGCTTGGGACACGACAATCAGCCCCAGCATTTT
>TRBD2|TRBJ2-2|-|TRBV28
CASSLVFRGETGELFF
TGTGCCAGCAGTTTAGTTTTCCGGGGGGAGACCGGGGAGCTGTTTTTT
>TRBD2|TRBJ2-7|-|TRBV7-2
CASSLLTPYSGSSYEQYF
TGTGCCAGCAGCTTATTAACCCCATATAGCGGGAGTTCCTACGAGCAGTACTTC
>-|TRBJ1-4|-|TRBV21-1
CASSCLRGVGELFF
TGTGCCAGCAGCTGCCTCCGCGGTGTCGGGGAACTGTTTTTT
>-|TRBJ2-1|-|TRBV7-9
CASSQLGGYNEQFF
TGTGCCAGCAGCCAACTGGGGGGCTACAATGAGCAGTTCTTC
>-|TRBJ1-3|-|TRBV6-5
CASLGQGYSGNTIYF
TGTGCCAGCCTTGGGCAGGGTTACTCTGGAAACACCATATATTTT